The 10 T cell receptor beta chains below come from one sample, sequenced in a study of OX40 agonist ivuxolimab in advanced cancers. Only in-frame clones appear in the TCRdb table, and some are missing; sequencing was by immunoSEQ multiplex PCR. The table has 50,000 to 75,000 clones, more than 75% seen once. The starting material was CD4+ or CD8+ T cells sorted from blood, obtained in a trial of the OX40 agonist ivuxolimab. The receptor set was obtained from an adult with an advanced solid tumor such as melanoma, head and neck, liver or kidney cancer.

The chain links TRBV2 to TRBJ1-5; D might be TRBD1 (5 bases). CDR3 size: 15 residues. Germline assignment: CDR1 SNHLY and CDR2 FYNNEI. V gave up 6 bases and J gave up 0 bases, with 12 bases separating them. In nucleotides, the CDR3 is TGTGCCAGCAGCGGGACTGTAGATAGCAATCAGCCCCAGCATTTT. This encodes CASSGTVDSNQPQHF.

This chain connects TRBV11-2 to TRBJ2-4; tentative D call: TRBD2 (6 bases). V lost 5 bases and J 0 bases, leaving 23 bases between the germline ends. CDR3 size: 19 residues. Germline V gives CDR1 SGHAT, CDR2 FQNNGV. In nucleotides, the CDR3 is TGTGCCAGCAGCCGGGGACTCGCGGGGACTTTACTAGCCAAAAACATTCAGTACTTC. Amino acids: CASSRGLAGTLLAKNIQYF.

This chain uses TRBV5-1 with TRBJ1-2; D unclear. The CDR3 has 14 amino acids. Deletions cut 0 bases from V and 2 bases from J, with 8 bases between. From germline, CDR1 is SGHRS and CDR2 YFSETQ. CDR3 bases: TGCGCCAGCAGCTTGGAGGCGGAGAACTATGGCTACACCTTC. Translating gives CASSLEAENYGYTF.

This sequence joins TRBV10-1 and TRBJ2-7, with TRBD1 identical over 9 bases. Germline CDR1 and CDR2: WNHNN and SYGVQD (reference sequence). V shed 6 bases, J shed 1 base, and the junction held 13 bases outside the gene matches. The CDR3 spans 17 residues. The CDR3 DNA follows: TGCGCCAGCAGCGACTCCTCCTCCGGGACAGGGTCCTACGAGCAGTACTTC. Translating gives CASSDSSSGTGSYEQYF.

The chain employs TRBV7-2 and TRBJ1-4; tentatively, D is TRBD1 (5 bases). Germline V gene data show CDR1 as SGHTA and CDR2 as FQGNSA. V lost 3 bases and J 7 bases, leaving 12 bases between the germline ends. This CDR3 is built from 14 residues. CDR3 in DNA: TGTGCCAGCAGCTTGCAGGGAGGCGCTGAAAAACTGTTTTTT. Protein sequence: CASSLQGGAEKLFF.

The rearrangement links TRBV7-6 to TRBJ2-5, with 11 bases fitting TRBD2. The CDR3 has 17 residues. V shed 1 base, J shed 4 bases, and the junction held 8 bases outside the gene matches. Germline V gives CDR1 SGHVS, CDR2 FNYEAQ. CDR3 in DNA: TGTGCCAGCAGCTTAGGGTCATCAGGACTAGCGGGAGAGACCCAGTACTTC. It translates to CASSLGSSGLAGETQYF.

This chain joins TRBV5-4 and TRBJ1-2, with no clear D. Germline V CDR1 and CDR2: SGHNT, YYREEE (reference sequence). V lost 0 bases, J lost 8 bases, and 8 bases lay in between. CDR3 length: 12 amino acids. The CDR3 DNA reads as TGTGCCAGCAGCTTGGAGGCGGTAGGCTACACCTTC. Its protein is CASSLEAVGYTF.

The DNA of the CDR3 is TGTGCCAGCAGCTTACAGGGAAGCGCAGATACGCAGTATTTT. Protein product: CASSLQGSADTQYF. This chain links TRBV7-3 with TRBJ2-3; possibly TRBD1 for D (5 bases). This CDR3 region has 14 residues. Germline V gene sequence: CDR1 SGHTA, CDR2 FQGTGA. Trimming took off 2 bases at V and 4 bases at J, with 10 bases between the two ends.

The chain links TRBV5-1 to TRBJ1-1; D gene unclear. Trimming stripped 1 base from V and 3 bases from J, with 10 bases between. This CDR3 has 14 amino acids. Germline V lookup: CDR1 SGHRS, CDR2 YFSETQ. CDR3 coding DNA: TGCGCCAGCAGCTTGTCCGGGGTAGACACTGAAGCTTTCTTT. Translation: CASSLSGVDTEAFF.

The chain has TRBV6-5 and TRBJ1-3, with D possibly matching TRBD1 (6 bases). This CDR3 is built from 15 residues. V was shortened by 5 bases and J by 0 bases, with 11 bases between the two germline ends. Germline assignment: CDR1 MNHEY and CDR2 SVGAGI. CDR3 coding DNA: TGTGCCAGCAGTCTGGACAGTAGCTCTGGAAACACCATATATTTT. It specifies CASSLDSSSGNTIYF.